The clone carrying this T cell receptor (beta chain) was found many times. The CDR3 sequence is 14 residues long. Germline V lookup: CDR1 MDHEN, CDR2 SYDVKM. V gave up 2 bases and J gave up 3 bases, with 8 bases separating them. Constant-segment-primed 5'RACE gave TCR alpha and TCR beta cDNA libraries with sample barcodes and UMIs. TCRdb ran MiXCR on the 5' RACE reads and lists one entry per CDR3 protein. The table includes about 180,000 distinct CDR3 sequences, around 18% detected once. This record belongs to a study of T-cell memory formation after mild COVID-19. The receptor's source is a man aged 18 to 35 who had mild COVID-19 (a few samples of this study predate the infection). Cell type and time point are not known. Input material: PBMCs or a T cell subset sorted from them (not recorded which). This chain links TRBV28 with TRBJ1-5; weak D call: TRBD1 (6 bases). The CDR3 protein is CASSLGGSNQPQHF. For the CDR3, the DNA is TGTGCCAGCAGTTTAGGGGGCTCCAATCAGCCCCAGCATTTT.